Below, 11 T cell receptor beta chains from the same sample are listed, as sequenced in a study of neoadjuvant anti-PD-1 for oral cavity cancer. Assay: immunoSEQ multiplex PCR; the TCRdb copy retains only in-frame clones and omits some. Here the sample spans 12,000 to 15,000 clones, roughly 70% being singletons. The sample here was PBMCs, taken before nivolumab (anti-PD-1) treatment. These receptor sequences come from a person between 40 and 85 years old with oral cavity squamous cell carcinoma.

The gene calls are TRBV27 and TRBJ2-7, with 8 nucleotides matching TRBD2. The V gene end was trimmed by 6 bases and the J gene end by 3 bases; junction bases not matched to a gene: 4. From germline, CDR1 is MNHEY and CDR2 SMNVEV (reference sequence). The CDR3 has 13 amino acids. The DNA for the CDR3 is TGTGCCAGCAGCACCGGGAGGGGCTACGAGCAGTACTTC. Encoded protein: CASSTGRGYEQYF.

This chain links TRBV6-5 with TRBJ2-7, with 9 positions matching TRBD1. Trimming cost V 5 bases and J 4 bases; bases outside gene matches: 9. The length of the CDR3 is 15 residues. Germline values: CDR1 MNHEY, CDR2 SVGAGI. The chain's CDR3 is CASSPTGTGHYEQYF. The CDR3, as DNA: TGTGCCAGCAGTCCAACCGGGACAGGGCATTACGAGCAGTACTTC.

The chain links TRBV7-9 to TRBJ2-3; a weak D match, TRBD1 (5 bases). Germline-derived CDR1 and CDR2 are SEHNR and FQNEAQ (reference sequence). The CDR3 extends over 14 amino acids. The ends were cut back, 4 bases at V and 3 bases at J, with 11 bases in the middle. The CDR3 loop reads CASSSRQKTDTQYF. The CDR3 DNA reads TGTGCCAGCAGCTCCCGACAGAAGACAGATACGCAGTATTTT.

This clone was seen only a few times. The chain couples TRBV15 to TRBJ1-3; D unresolved. With 8 bases removed from V and 0 bases from J, the gap between germline ends came to 14 bases. Germline V CDR1 and CDR2: LNHNV, YYDKDF (reference sequence). The length of the CDR3 is 15 residues. Here the CDR3 reads CATEDVMSSGNTIYF. CDR3 coding DNA: TGTGCCACCGAGGACGTCATGAGCTCTGGAAACACCATATATTTT.

J is TRBJ2-5 and V is TRBV7-9; tentatively, D is TRBD1 or TRBD2 (5 bases each). This CDR3 has 15 amino acids. Trimming cost V 8 bases and J 2 bases, with 18 bases left between them. The V gene's germline CDR1 is SEHNR and CDR2 FQNEAQ (reference sequence). This CDR3 is CASSFPGRTQETQYF. The CDR3 region has the DNA TGTGCCAGCTCCTTCCCGGGACGGACGCAAGAGACCCAGTACTTC.

The sample holds one count of this clone. The V gene is TRBV10-1, the J gene TRBJ1-5; the D is unclear. CDR3 length: 17 residues. Germline V CDR1 and CDR2: WNHNN, SYGVQD (reference sequence). Trimming pared 0 bases from V and 2 bases from J, leaving 14 bases between. The CDR3 region is CASSESPVVGRNQPQHF. CDR3 nucleotides: TGCGCCAGCAGTGAGTCTCCTGTGGTTGGGCGCAATCAGCCCCAGCATTTT.

This chain connects TRBV27 to TRBJ2-7; D is perhaps TRBD2 (5 bases). This CDR3 is built from 15 residues. The V gene's germline CDR1 is MNHEY and CDR2 SMNVEV (reference sequence). V was cut by 4 bases and J by 3 bases, with 16 bases left in between. DNA of the CDR3: TGTGCCAGCAGTTCATCTAGCATTACAAACTACGAGCAGTACTTC. Its protein is CASSSSSITNYEQYF.

Of note for this clone: Within the sample, other DNA sequences also encode this same CDR3. J is TRBJ1-5 and V is TRBV5-1; D is possibly TRBD1 (6 bases). V was cut by 0 bases and J by 5 bases, with 6 bases left in between. CDR1 and CDR2 from the germline V gene are SGHRS and YFSETQ. The CDR3 length is 13 residues. CDR3 nucleotides: TGCGCCAGCAGCTTGGCAGGGGATCAGCCCCAGCATTTT. Its protein product is CASSLAGDQPQHF.

The chain recombines TRBV5-5 with TRBJ1-3, with a tentative D call TRBD1 (6 bases). Trimming removed 6 bases at V and 0 bases at J, with 13 bases between. The CDR3 totals 15 residues. In germline, CDR1 is SGHKS, CDR2 YYEKEE (reference sequence). The CDR3 sequence: CASNNRVRSGNTIYF. The CDR3 DNA sequence: TGTGCCAGCAACAACAGGGTCCGCTCTGGAAACACCATATATTTT.

The genes are TRBV30 and TRBJ1-4; possible D gene TRBD1, 5 bases. The CDR3 contains 16 residues. Trimming shortened V by 4 bases and J by 5 bases, and 20 bases separated the two germline ends. Germline CDR1 is GTSNPN and CDR2 is SVGIG (reference sequence). CDR3 sequence: CAWNLPWRGPNEKLFF. The CDR3 DNA reads TGTGCCTGGAATCTCCCATGGAGGGGCCCCAATGAAAAACTGTTTTTT.

The chain has TRBV30 and TRBJ1-1, with 9 bases matching TRBD1. CDR1 is GTSNPN and CDR2 is SVGIG in the germline V gene (reference sequence). J was trimmed by 2 bases and V by 6 bases; bases with no gene match: 10. This CDR3 comprises 15 residues. The CDR3 coding sequence is TGTGCCTGCCTGGGGGACAGGGTTACTAACACTGAAGCTTTCTTT. Protein sequence: CACLGDRVTNTEAFF.